The entry that follows covers one TCR beta chain sequence. The specificity of this receptor is unknown. Per-base qualities were not stored, and no clone one base away is much larger. The CDR3 sequence holds 12 residues, the cysteine and phenylalanine included. Solely the CDR3 DNA is kept, with 36 bases framed from the first base. CDR1 and CDR2, looked up from the germline V gene (reference sequence), are MNHNY and SVGAGI. The junction carries 6 bases between V and J, which are trimmed by 1 base and 5 bases respectively. This entry belongs to a study of blood T cell repertoires in COVID-19 (dated by TCRdb to 2018 to 2021). Study-level background: Collaborator samples came from the United States, Italy and Spain and covered acute and convalescent phases of COVID-19. The repertoires were released in a freely available public database meant as a resource for research on the immune response to SARS-CoV-2. Where HLA class I and class II types were available, the types were taken from metadata supplied by the sample provider, not from assay-based typing. The prospective study material was composed of cDNA or gDNA derived from T cells, B-cell-depleted T cells, or PBMCs. The dataset comprised deeply sampled blood TCRbeta repertoires from subjects exposed to, actively infected with, or recovered from COVID-19. The samples were drawn from the first 160 participants of the ongoing ImmuneRACE study and from 950 to 1,500 subjects provided by 6 global collaborators. Sample metadata almost always included a de-identified subject ID, COVID-19 status, age in years and sex. Broad study findings and their caveats: The quantity of clinical and demographic metadata differed by source and by participant and was supplied without curation.

Participants in the prospective study were enrolled through a virtual design, were aged about 18 to 89 years, and lived in about 25 United States geographic areas. In the prospective study, cohorts were assigned on the basis of participant-reported clinical history obtained from a screening survey and a study questionnaire. Recovered participants in ImmuneRACE Cohort 3 were defined by two consecutive negative NP/OP PCR tests, clearance by a healthcare professional, or resolution of symptoms. In the prospective study, whole blood, serum and a nasopharyngeal or oropharyngeal swab were collected from each participant by mobile phlebotomists. Additional blood draws and questionnaires over an approximately 2-month period could optionally be provided by prospective study participants. Before DNA extraction, blood samples from the prospective study were shipped at room temperature or frozen. The immunoSEQ Assay, a bias-controlled multiplex PCR, was used to amplify TCRbeta CDR3 regions from genomic DNA. The original methods were these. The number of nucleated cells in each sample was estimated by amplification of reference gene primers within the assay. Sequence reads were collapsed and filtered to measure the absolute abundance of every unique TCRbeta CDR3 rearrangement. For each sample, productive Simpson clonality was calculated as the square root of Simpson's diversity index over productive rearrangements. TCRdb limited this immuneACCESS table to in-frame rearrangements with V and J called. A share of clones is missing; checked studies link under half to unresolved V genes, and the rest is unexplained. V, J and clone size reflect that table, while D and trimming were determined from the DNA. Recorded for this sample are around 390,000 clones; more than 75% of them occurred a single time. The ten largest clones take up 10% of the sample.

Specimen: PBMCs or T cells enriched from blood (not recorded which). The clonotype originates from a woman aged 45 to 65 who had recovered from COVID-19. Here the chain combines TRBV6-6 and TRBJ2-7, with the D gene uncertain. In nucleotides, the sequence is TGTGCCAGCAGTTACTTGGCCCACGAGCAGTACTTC. Translated, this is CASSYLAHEQYF.